Listed below are T cell receptor beta chains from one sample, sequenced in a study of blood T cell repertoires in COVID-19. Clones were read by immunoSEQ multiplex PCR, and TCRdb kept only the in-frame ones, dropping some. Among some 100,000 clones, about 80% were seen once, and the ten largest hold 12%. The material sequenced was peripheral blood. The source of these receptors is a woman in her 70s with acute or convalescent COVID-19. CDR3s include the opening cysteine and the closing phenylalanine or tryptophan. The D gene is left open where the match is weak. Only some rows state a clone size, as once, few, many or a class for expanded clones.

14,.,.,TRBV2,TRBJ2-2,CASSEQTRSGELFF,TGTGCCAGCAGCGAACAAACTAGGTCCGGGGAGCTGTTTTTT
17,.,.,TRBV11-2,TRBJ2-7,CASSLNREGALSYEQYF,TGTGCCAGCAGCTTAAATAGGGAAGGGGCCCTCTCCTACGAGCAGTACTTC
11,.,.,TRBV12-3/TRBV12-4,TRBJ1-5,CASSSGGPQHF,TGTGCCAGCAGTTCCGGGGGTCCCCAGCATTTT
16,TRBD1,.,TRBV28,TRBJ1-1,CASSLHGGQGYTEAFF,TGTGCCAGCAGTTTACATGGGGGACAGGGTTACACTGAAGCTTTCTTT
15,TRBD1,.,TRBV19,TRBJ2-1,CASTQGAHLVNEQFF,TGTGCCAGCACACAGGGGGCACATTTGGTGAATGAGCAGTTCTTC
15,TRBD1,.,TRBV19,TRBJ2-6,CASSSDRAGANVLTF,TGTGCCAGTAGTTCGGACAGGGCCGGGGCCAACGTCCTGACTTTC
15,TRBD1,once,TRBV30,TRBJ2-5,CAWSPGQGFEETQYF,TGTGCCTGGAGCCCGGGACAGGGATTCGAAGAGACCCAGTACTTC
15,TRBD1,.,TRBV7-2,TRBJ1-6,CASRLTGQGYSPLHF,TGTGCCAGCAGATTAACGGGACAGGGTTATTCACCCCTCCACTTT
16,TRBD1,.,TRBV7-3,TRBJ2-3,CASSLDTGGRGDTQYF,TGTGCCAGCAGCTTAGACACAGGGGGCAGGGGAGATACGCAGTATTTT
13,TRBD1,.,TRBV12-3/TRBV12-4,TRBJ1-2,CASRPGQLYGYTF,TGTGCCAGCAGGCCGGGACAGCTCTATGGCTACACCTTC
20,TRBD1,.,TRBV6-1,TRBJ1-3,CASSEAILHRGSSSGNTIYF,TGTGCCAGCAGTGAAGCAATATTGCACAGGGGGTCAAGCTCTGGAAACACCATATATTTT
17,TRBD1,.,TRBV4-1,TRBJ1-3,CASSWKGQGGSGNTIYF,TGCGCCAGCAGCTGGAAGGGACAGGGTGGCTCTGGAAACACCATATATTTT
14,TRBD1,.,TRBV3-1/TRBV3-2,TRBJ1-3,CASSTRDRRNTIYF,TGTGCCAGCAGCACCCGGGACAGAAGAAACACCATATATTTT
13,.,.,TRBV12-5,TRBJ1-5,CASGFGGNQPQHF,TGTGCTAGTGGTTTTGGGGGGAATCAGCCCCAGCATTTT
15,.,.,TRBV30,TRBJ1-6,CAWSARGQSNSPLHF,TGTGCCTGGAGTGCTCGGGGACAATCTAATTCACCCCTCCACTTT
15,.,.,TRBV6-1,TRBJ1-2,CASSETGHPEDGYTF,TGTGCCAGCAGTGAAACCGGCCACCCTGAGGATGGCTACACCTTC
15,.,.,TRBV7-7,TRBJ2-2,CASSPRTSGTGELFF,TGTGCCAGCAGCCCCCGGACATCGGGCACCGGGGAGCTGTTTTTT
15,.,.,TRBV14,TRBJ1-2,CASSQGMQWGDGYTF,TGTGCCAGCAGCCAAGGGATGCAGTGGGGCGATGGCTACACCTTC
15,.,.,TRBV3-1/TRBV3-2,TRBJ2-1,CASSPQVSSYNEQFF,TGTGCCAGCAGCCCACAGGTGAGCTCCTACAATGAGCAGTTCTTC